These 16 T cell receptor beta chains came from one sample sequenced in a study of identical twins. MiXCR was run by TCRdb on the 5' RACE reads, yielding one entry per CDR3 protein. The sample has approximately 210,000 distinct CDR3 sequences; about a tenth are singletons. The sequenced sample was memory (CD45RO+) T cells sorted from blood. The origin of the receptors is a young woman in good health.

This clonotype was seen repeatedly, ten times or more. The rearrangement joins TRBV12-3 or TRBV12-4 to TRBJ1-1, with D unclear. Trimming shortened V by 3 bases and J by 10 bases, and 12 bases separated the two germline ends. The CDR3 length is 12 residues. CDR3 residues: CASSFMGTAAFF. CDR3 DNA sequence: TGTGCCAGCAGTTTTATGGGAACCGCAGCTTTCTTT.

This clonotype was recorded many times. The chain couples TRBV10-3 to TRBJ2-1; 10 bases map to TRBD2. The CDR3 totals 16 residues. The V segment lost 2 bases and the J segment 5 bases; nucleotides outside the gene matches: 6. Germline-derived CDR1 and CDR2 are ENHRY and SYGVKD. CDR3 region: CAISERAGGFDNEQFF. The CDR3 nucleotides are TGTGCCATCAGTGAGCGAGCGGGAGGGTTCGACAATGAGCAGTTCTTC.

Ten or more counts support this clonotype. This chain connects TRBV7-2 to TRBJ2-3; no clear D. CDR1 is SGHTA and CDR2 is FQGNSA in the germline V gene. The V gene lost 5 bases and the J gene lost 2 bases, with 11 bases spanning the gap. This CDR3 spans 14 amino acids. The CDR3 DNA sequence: TGTGCCAGCAGCCCAATGAGGCTCACAGATACGCAGTATTTT. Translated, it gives CASSPMRLTDTQYF.

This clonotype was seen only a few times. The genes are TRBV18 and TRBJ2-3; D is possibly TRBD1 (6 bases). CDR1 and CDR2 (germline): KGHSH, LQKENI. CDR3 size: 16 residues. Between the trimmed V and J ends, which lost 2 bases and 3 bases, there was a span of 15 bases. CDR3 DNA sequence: TGTGCCAGCTCACCAAATCGCCAGGGGTTGACAGATACGCAGTATTTT. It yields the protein CASSPNRQGLTDTQYF.

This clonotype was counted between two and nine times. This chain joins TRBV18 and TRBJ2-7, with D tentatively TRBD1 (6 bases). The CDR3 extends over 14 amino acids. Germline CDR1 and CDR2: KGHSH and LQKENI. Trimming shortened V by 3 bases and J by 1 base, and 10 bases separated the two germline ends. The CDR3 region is CASSPWTDSYEQYF. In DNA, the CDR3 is TGTGCCAGCTCACCTTGGACAGATTCCTACGAGCAGTACTTC.

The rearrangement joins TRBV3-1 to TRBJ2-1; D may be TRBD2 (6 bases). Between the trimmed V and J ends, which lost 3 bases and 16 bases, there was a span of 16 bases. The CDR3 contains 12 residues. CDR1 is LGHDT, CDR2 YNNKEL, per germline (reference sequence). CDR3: CASSQPGLHLFF. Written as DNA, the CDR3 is TGTGCCAGCAGCCAGCCGGGACTGCACCTCTTCTTC.

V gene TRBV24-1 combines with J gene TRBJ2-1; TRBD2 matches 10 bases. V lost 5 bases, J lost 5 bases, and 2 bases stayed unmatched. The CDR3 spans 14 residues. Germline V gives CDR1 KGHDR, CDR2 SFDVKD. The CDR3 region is CATSASGGDNEQFF. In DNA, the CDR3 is TGTGCCACCAGTGCTAGCGGGGGAGACAATGAGCAGTTCTTC.

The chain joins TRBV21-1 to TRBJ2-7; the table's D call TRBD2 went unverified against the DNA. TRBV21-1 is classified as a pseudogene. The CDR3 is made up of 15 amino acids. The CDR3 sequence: CARYNTAEHSYEQYF. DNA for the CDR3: TGTGCCAGATACAATACCGCTGAACACTCCTACGAGCAGTACTTC.

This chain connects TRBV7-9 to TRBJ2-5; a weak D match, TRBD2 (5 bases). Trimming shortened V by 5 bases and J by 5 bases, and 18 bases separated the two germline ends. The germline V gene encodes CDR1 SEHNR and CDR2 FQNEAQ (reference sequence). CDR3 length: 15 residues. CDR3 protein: CASSHRGRPGETQYF. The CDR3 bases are TGTGCCAGCAGCCACCGAGGGCGACCGGGGGAGACCCAGTACTTC.

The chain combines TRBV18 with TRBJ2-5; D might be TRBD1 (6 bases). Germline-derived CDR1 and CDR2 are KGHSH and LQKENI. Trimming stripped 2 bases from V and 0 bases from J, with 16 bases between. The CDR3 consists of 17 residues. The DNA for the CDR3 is TGTGCCAGCTCACCAGATCTTAGAGGGACAAACCAAGAGACCCAGTACTTC. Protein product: CASSPDLRGTNQETQYF.

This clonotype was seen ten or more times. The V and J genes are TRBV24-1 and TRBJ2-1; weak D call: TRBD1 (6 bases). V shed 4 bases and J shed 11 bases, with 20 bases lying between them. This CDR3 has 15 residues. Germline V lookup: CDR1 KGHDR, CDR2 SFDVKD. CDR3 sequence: CATSETTGSLSKQFF. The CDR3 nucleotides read TGTGCCACCAGTGAGACGACAGGCTCCTTATCTAAGCAGTTCTTC.

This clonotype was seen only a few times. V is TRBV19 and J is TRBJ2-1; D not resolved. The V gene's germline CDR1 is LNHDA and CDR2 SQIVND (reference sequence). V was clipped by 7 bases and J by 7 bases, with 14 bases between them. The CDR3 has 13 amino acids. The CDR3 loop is CASKLPRANEQFF. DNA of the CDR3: TGTGCCAGTAAACTCCCCCGGGCGAATGAGCAGTTCTTC.

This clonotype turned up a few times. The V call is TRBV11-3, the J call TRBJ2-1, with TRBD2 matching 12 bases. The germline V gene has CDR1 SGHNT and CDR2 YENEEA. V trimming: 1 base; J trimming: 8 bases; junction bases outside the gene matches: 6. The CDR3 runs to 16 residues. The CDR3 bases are TGTGCCAGCAGCTTAGGTTCTAGCGGGGGGGCCTATGAGCAGTTCTTC. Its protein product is CASSLGSSGGAYEQFF.

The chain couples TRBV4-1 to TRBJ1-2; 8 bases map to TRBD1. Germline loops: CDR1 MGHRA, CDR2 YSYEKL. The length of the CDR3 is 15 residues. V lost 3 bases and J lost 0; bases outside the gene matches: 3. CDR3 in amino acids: CASSHGQGANYGYTF. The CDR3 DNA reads TGCGCCAGCAGCCACGGACAGGGAGCTAACTATGGCTACACCTTC.

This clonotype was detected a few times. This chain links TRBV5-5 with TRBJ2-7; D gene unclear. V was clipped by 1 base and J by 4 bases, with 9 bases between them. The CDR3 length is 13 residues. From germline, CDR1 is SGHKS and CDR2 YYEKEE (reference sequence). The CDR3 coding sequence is TGTGCCAGCAGCTTGCGTTCTGTGTACGAGCAGTACTTC. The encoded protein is CASSLRSVYEQYF.

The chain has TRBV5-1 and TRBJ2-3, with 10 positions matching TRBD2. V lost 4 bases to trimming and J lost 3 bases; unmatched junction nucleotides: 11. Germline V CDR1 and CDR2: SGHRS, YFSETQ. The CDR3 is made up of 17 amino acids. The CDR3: CASSQLAGGRGTDTQYF. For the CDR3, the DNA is TGCGCCAGCAGCCAGTTAGCGGGAGGCCGGGGGACAGATACGCAGTATTTT.